These T cell receptor beta chains were read from a single sample in a study of shared clonotypes between healthy human individuals. The assay was immunoSEQ multiplex PCR, and TCRdb's table has in-frame clones only and misses some. The sample shows about 1.5 million clones, approximately 97% of them seen only once. Sequencing was carried out using naive CD4+ T cells sorted from blood. Source of these receptors: a young man in good health. The CDR3 runs from the conserved cysteine through the conserved F or W. The order of the fields is D gene, clone size, J gene, V gene, CDR3 protein, CDR3 DNA. A D gene is named only where the DNA matches it firmly. Part of the rows lack a size; the others show once, few, many or a class for expanded clones.

NA,NA,TRBJ2-7,TRBV5-3,CARKEMGAIWDEQYF,TGTGCCAGAAAGGAGATGGGGGCCATATGGGACGAGCAGTACTTC
NA,NA,TRBJ1-5,TRBV2,CASSEARDGPQHF,TGTGCCAGCAGTGAAGCGCGGGACGGACCCCAGCATTTT
NA,NA,TRBJ2-7,TRBV5-5,CASSQGYYEQYF,TGTGCCAGCAGCCAGGGATATTACGAGCAGTACTTC
TRBD2,NA,TRBJ2-2,TRBV18,CASSPPPGLAGGNTGELFF,TGTGCCAGCTCACCACCCCCCGGACTAGCGGGAGGGAACACCGGGGAGCTGTTTTTT
TRBD1,NA,TRBJ2-2,TRBV6-5,CASSYLPGQGELFF,TGTGCCAGCAGTTACCTTCCGGGACAGGGGGAGCTGTTTTTT
NA,NA,TRBJ2-7,TRBV15,CATSRDPGNGALSYEQYF,TGTGCCACCAGCAGAGATCCGGGGAACGGCGCTTTGTCCTACGAGCAGTACTTC
NA,NA,TRBJ1-2,TRBV20-1,CSASGGGGYTF,TGCAGTGCCTCCGGGGGTGGTGGCTACACCTTC
TRBD1,once,TRBJ1-1,TRBV5-1,CASSRNRGFVSNTEAFF,TGCGCCAGCAGCCGAAACAGGGGGTTCGTATCGAACACTGAAGCTTTCTTT
NA,NA,TRBJ1-1,TRBV5-1,CASSFGGTEAFF,TGCGCCAGCAGCTTTGGGGGAACTGAAGCTTTCTTT
NA,NA,TRBJ2-7,TRBV9,CASSGGPTPYEQYF,TGTGCCAGCAGCGGAGGACCTACCCCTTACGAGCAGTACTTC
TRBD1,NA,TRBJ1-5,TRBV7-2,CASSLTTGGGQPQHF,TGTGCCAGCAGCTTAACAACAGGGGGCGGTCAGCCCCAGCATTTT
NA,NA,TRBJ1-1,TRBV9,CASSVASIAEAFF,TGTGCCAGCAGCGTGGCTTCGATCGCTGAAGCTTTCTTT
TRBD2,once,TRBJ2-1,TRBV5-6,CASSLWLGPSGDYNEQFF,TGTGCCAGCAGCTTGTGGTTAGGACCTAGCGGCGATTACAATGAGCAGTTCTTC
TRBD2,NA,TRBJ2-1,TRBV19,CASSIEWRTSGYNEQFF,TGTGCCAGTAGTATAGAGTGGAGGACTAGCGGCTACAATGAGCAGTTCTTC
TRBD2,NA,TRBJ2-1,TRBV7-6,CASSQIAGGGNEQFF,TGTGCCAGCAGCCAAATAGCGGGAGGGGGTAATGAGCAGTTCTTC
TRBD2,NA,TRBJ2-3,TRBV7-8,CASSSPGLAIPLPTQYF,TGTGCCAGCAGCTCCCCGGGACTAGCGATTCCTTTGCCTACGCAGTATTTT
NA,once,TRBJ2-1,TRBV9,CASRSGNSYNEQFF,TGTGCCAGCAGATCGGGGAACTCCTACAATGAGCAGTTCTTC
TRBD1,NA,TRBJ2-2,TRBV5-1,CASSAGTGAGELFF,TGCGCCAGCAGCGCCGGGACAGGCGCCGGGGAGCTGTTTTTT